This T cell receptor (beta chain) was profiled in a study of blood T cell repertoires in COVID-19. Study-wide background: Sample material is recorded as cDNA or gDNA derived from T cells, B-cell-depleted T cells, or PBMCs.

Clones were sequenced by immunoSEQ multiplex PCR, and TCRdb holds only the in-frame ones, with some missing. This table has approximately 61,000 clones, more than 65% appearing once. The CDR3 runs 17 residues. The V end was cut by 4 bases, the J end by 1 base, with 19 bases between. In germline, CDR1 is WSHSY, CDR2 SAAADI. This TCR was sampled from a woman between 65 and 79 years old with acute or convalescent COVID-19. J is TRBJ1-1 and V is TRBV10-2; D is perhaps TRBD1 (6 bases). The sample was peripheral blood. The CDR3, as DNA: TGCGCCAGCAGTGCTCCTCCCGGGGGGCGGAGGAACACTGAAGCTTTCTTT. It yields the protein CASSAPPGGRRNTEAFF.